This T cell receptor (beta chain) was documented in a study of shared clonotypes between healthy human individuals. The study, taken as a whole, reports: Researchers sampled only blood; tissue repertoires likely differ. Among several donors, roughly 5% of naive CD4 clonotypes were found in common.

As defined, naive CD8 cells were CD45RO-negative and positively selected for CCR7, with terminally differentiated effector memory CD45RA+ cells excluded. The donors, healthy adults who were HIV-negative, had experienced no recent acute infections or vaccinations. In the case of this clone: Antigen: not known.

CDR3 length equals 15 residues. V lost 6 bases and J lost 0, with 9 bases in between. The germline CDR1 and CDR2 sequences are MNHEY and SMNVEV (reference sequence). A deep-level run was used for the assay. Sequencing used immunoSEQ multiplex PCR; TCRdb keeps in-frame clones, though not all of them. The repertoire includes fewer than 700,000 clones, approximately 96% of them detected once, and about 0.11% sits in the top ten. The chain employs TRBV27 and TRBJ2-6; D not resolved. Input material: naive CD8+ T cells sorted from blood. The TCR originated in a woman in her thirties in good health. In nucleotides, the CDR3 is TGTGCCAGCAGCATCGAACCCTCTGGGGCCAACGTCCTGACTTTC. Amino acid sequence: CASSIEPSGANVLTF.